Listed below are T cell receptor beta chains from one sample, sequenced in a study of T cells in Graves' hyperthyroidism and ophthalmopathy. TCRdb re-analysed the multiplex PCR reads in MiXCR, keeping a single row per CDR3 protein. Found here are 750,000 to 900,000 distinct CDR3 sequences, roughly 40% of them singletons; the top ten hold 8% to 9%. The sequencing sample was made of blood. The receptors were gathered from a man younger than 35 with Graves' hyperthyroidism. Both conserved end residues are part of each CDR3. The order of the fields is J gene, clone size, V gene, D gene, CDR3 DNA, CDR3 protein. The D gene is left open where the match is weak. Rows give clone size only sometimes, using once, few, many, or a class for an expanded clone.

>TRBJ1-3|many|TRBV29-1|NA
TGCAGCGTTCGACCGACAGTCTCTGGAAACACCATATATTTT
CSVRPTVSGNTIYF
>TRBJ2-6|NA|TRBV5-1|TRBD2
TGCGCCAGCAGTAGCGGGGGGGCATCCGGGGCCAACGTCCTGACTTTC
CASSSGGASGANVLTF
>TRBJ1-1|many|TRBV19|NA
TGTGCCAGTAGTACCCTGGGGACATCCTCGGCTGAAGCTTTCTTT
CASSTLGTSSAEAFF
>TRBJ2-7|few|TRBV15|NA
TGTGCCACCAGCAGAGATTTGGCAGGGACCTACGAGCAGTACTTC
CATSRDLAGTYEQYF
>TRBJ1-5|NA|TRBV6-1|NA
TGTGCCAGCAGTTCTGCGGAACGGGTAAATCAGCCCCAGCATTTT
CASSSAERVNQPQHF
>TRBJ1-4|many|TRBV19|NA
TGTGCCTCGCGAGTGGGGGACGCGACGTCCGAAAAACTGTTTTTT
CASRVGDATSEKLFF
>TRBJ1-6|many|TRBV20-1|NA
TGCAGTGCTAGAGAGGAGGGTTTTGGTTCACCCCTCCACTTT
CSAREEGFGSPLHF
>TRBJ2-7|few|TRBV14|TRBD1
TGTGCCAGCAGCCAGTATTGGGACAGTTCCTACGAGCAGTACTTC
CASSQYWDSSYEQYF
>TRBJ2-6|few|TRBV7-9|NA
TGTGCCAGCAGTCATATGGGGGGAAACTCTGGGGCCAACGTCCTGACTTTC
CASSHMGGNSGANVLTF
>TRBJ1-5|NA|TRBV5-4|NA
TGTGCCAGCAGATTTGACTTACAGCCCCAGCATTTT
CASRFDLQPQHF
>TRBJ1-1|many|TRBV29-1|TRBD1
TGCGCGGGGGGCCACAGGGGGAACACTGAAGCTTTCTTT
CAGGHRGNTEAFF
>TRBJ2-5|NA|TRBV20-1|TRBD2
TGCAGTGCCCCTCGGGGGGGGGAGCTCAAAGAGACCCAGTACTTC
CSAPRGGELKETQYF
>TRBJ2-7|NA|TRBV7-4|TRBD2
TGTGCCAGCAGCTTAGTACCCAGCAGCCCCCCCCGAGGGAGGGACTACGAGCAGTACTTC
CASSLVPSSPPRGRDYEQYF
>TRBJ1-4|few|TRBV20-1|NA
TGCAGTGCTAGTGATGCCGTTAATGAAAAACTGTTTTTT
CSASDAVNEKLFF
>TRBJ2-7|many|TRBV29-1|NA
TGCAGCGTTGAAGAGGGCACGGGAAAGGGCGAGCAGTACTTC
CSVEEGTGKGEQYF
>TRBJ2-7|many|TRBV7-9|NA
TGTGCCAGCAGCTTAGGACTCCCATGGGAGCAGTACTTC
CASSLGLPWEQYF
>TRBJ1-1|many|TRBV2|NA
TGTGCCAACAACAGGGATAAGAACACTGAAGCTTTCTTT
CANNRDKNTEAFF
>TRBJ1-1|few|TRBV19|NA
TGTGCCAGTAGTTTCCATTCGGAAACTGAAGCTTTCTTT
CASSFHSETEAFF
>TRBJ2-7|once|TRBV7-9|NA
TGTGCCAGCAGCACCACTCCGGCTAGCGACTCCTACGAGCAGTACTTC
CASSTTPASDSYEQYF
>TRBJ2-5|many|TRBV7-9|TRBD2
TGTGCCAGCAGCCCGGGACTAGCGGGATCAGAGACCCAGTACTTC
CASSPGLAGSETQYF
>TRBJ2-7|few|TRBV20-1|NA
TGCAGTGCTAAGGGTCTCGCTTCCTACGAGCAGTACTTC
CSAKGLASYEQYF
>TRBJ1-4|few|TRBV12-3/TRBV12-4|NA
TGTGCCAGCAGCCTGGATCCTTGGCGGGGAAAACTGTTTTTT
CASSLDPWRGKLFF
>TRBJ2-5|NA|TRBV11-2|TRBD2
TGTGCCAGCAGCCCACATCGCAGCGGGGCGGGAGAGACCCAGTACTTC
CASSPHRSGAGETQYF
>TRBJ2-7|NA|TRBV7-9|TRBD2
TGTGCCAGCAGCCGGACCGGGACTATAGACTACGAGCAGTACTTC
CASSRTGTIDYEQYF
>TRBJ2-5|few|TRBV6-5|TRBD2
TGTGCCAGCAGTTACTCCTCTAGCGGGGGGTTGGAGACCCAGTACTTC
CASSYSSSGGLETQYF
>TRBJ2-2|many|TRBV10-2|NA
TGCGCCAGCATGGCGGGGGCAAACACCGGGGAGCTGTTTTTT
CASMAGANTGELFF
>TRBJ1-2|many|TRBV19|TRBD1
TGTGCCAGTAGTATTGGGACAGGGGATAACTATGGCTACACCTTC
CASSIGTGDNYGYTF
>TRBJ1-1|NA|TRBV3-1|NA
TGTGCCAGCAGCCAAGGTCCAGGGAGGGGAGCTTTCTTT
CASSQGPGRGAFF
>TRBJ1-5|few|TRBV19|TRBD1
TGTGCCAGTAATCTCTACAGGGGAGGCAATCAGCCCCAGCATTTT
CASNLYRGGNQPQHF
>TRBJ1-1|few|TRBV5-6|NA
TGCGCCAGCAGCTTGGCGGGGGGCGTCCGCATGAACACTGAAGCTTTCTTT
CASSLAGGVRMNTEAFF
>TRBJ2-7|few|TRBV2|TRBD2
TGTGCCAGCAGTTTGACCGGCGGGGGGTTGTACGAGCAGTACTTC
CASSLTGGGLYEQYF
>TRBJ1-1|NA|TRBV27|NA
TGTGCCAGCAGTTTCTATGAAGGGAGTGAAGCTTTCTTT
CASSFYEGSEAFF
>TRBJ1-6|NA|TRBV2|TRBD1
TGTGCCAGCAGCAGACAGGGACATTCACCCCTCCACTTT
CASSRQGHSPLHF
>TRBJ2-7|NA|TRBV2|NA
TGTGCCAGCACAGACCACGAGCAGTACTTC
CASTDHEQYF
>TRBJ2-2|few|TRBV7-9|NA
TGTGCCAGCAGCTTAACAGCAAGCGGGGAGCTGTTTTTT
CASSLTASGELFF
>TRBJ2-2|NA|TRBV9|NA
TGTGCCAGCAACGTCGGAGGGACCGGGGAGCTGTTTTTT
CASNVGGTGELFF
>TRBJ2-5|NA|TRBV13|NA
TGTGCCAGCACCAAAAACCGGTGGCAAGAGACCCAGTACTTC
CASTKNRWQETQYF
>TRBJ1-5|many|TRBV10-3|NA
TGTGCTGCGGGTGACCATAGCAATCAGCCCCAGCATTTT
CAAGDHSNQPQHF
>TRBJ2-7|NA|TRBV3-1|NA
TGTGCCAGCAGCCTCCGGACAGAAGCCTACGAGCAGTACTTC
CASSLRTEAYEQYF
>TRBJ1-5|NA|TRBV20-1|NA
TGCAGTGCTAGAGAGGACGGGACCCAGCATTTT
CSAREDGTQHF
>TRBJ2-2|NA|TRBV7-9|NA
TGTGCCAGCAGCTTAGGGTCAGGGAGCACCGGGGAGCTGTTTTTT
CASSLGSGSTGELFF
>TRBJ1-2|NA|TRBV25-1|NA
TGTGCCAGCAGCGCACAGGATGGCGGCTACACCTTC
CASSAQDGGYTF
>TRBJ1-2|few|TRBV18|NA
TGTGCCAGCTCACCAGAGGTTACGGGTCGAGGCTACACCTTC
CASSPEVTGRGYTF
>TRBJ1-5|NA|TRBV10-3|NA
TGTGCCAGCAGTTCCCTCCAGGGTAGCAATCAGCCCCAGCATTTT
CASSSLQGSNQPQHF
>TRBJ1-5|few|TRBV5-1|NA
TGCGCCAGCAGCTTGGGGGAGGGAGGTGGCAATCAGCCCCAGCATTTT
CASSLGEGGGNQPQHF
>TRBJ2-2|NA|TRBV7-3|TRBD2
TGTGCCAGCAGCTTCGCTAGCGGGGGGATGGAACTAGCCGGGGAGCTGTTTTTT
CASSFASGGMELAGELFF